The 17 T cell receptor beta chains below come from one sample, sequenced in a study of shared clonotypes between healthy human individuals. Selected positively for CCR7 and CD45RO-negative, naive CD8 cells excluded terminally differentiated effector memory CD45RA+ cells. Data came from immunoSEQ multiplex PCR; TCRdb stores just in-frame clones and leaves some out. The sample lists 1.5 million to 2.5 million clones; over 85% were seen once. Sequencing input: naive CD8+ T cells sorted from blood. These receptor sequences come from a man aged 18 to 29 in good health.

The V gene is TRBV4-1, the J gene TRBJ2-3; D gene uncertain. The CDR3 consists of 14 residues. CDR1 MGHRA and CDR2 YSYEKL come from the germline V gene. The V end was cut by 0 bases, the J end by 1 base, with 5 bases between. The CDR3 DNA is TGCGCCAGCAGCCAAGAGCAGGGCACAGATACGCAGTATTTT. Amino acids: CASSQEQGTDTQYF.

Turning to this clone: At the DNA level, this CDR3 is encoded by other sequences in the same sample as well. The genes are TRBV6-5 and TRBJ2-3, with D possibly TRBD2 on 5 matching bases. The CDR3 has 15 amino acids. Trimming removed 0 bases at V and 1 base at J, with 8 bases between. CDR1 MNHEY and CDR2 SVGAGI come from the germline V gene. The CDR3, as DNA: TGTGCCAGCAGTTACTCGACACTAGGCACAGATACGCAGTATTTT. Its translation is CASSYSTLGTDTQYF.

The chain is built from TRBV4-3 and TRBJ2-1, with TRBD2 matching over 9 bases. Germline lookup yields CDR1 LGHNA and CDR2 YSLEER. V shed 1 base and J 7 bases; nucleotides not matched to a gene: 8. The CDR3 is 16 amino acids. Here the CDR3 reads CASSQAPSGTTNEQFF. CDR3 sequence (DNA): TGCGCCAGCAGCCAAGCCCCTAGCGGGACTACAAATGAGCAGTTCTTC.

The rearrangement uses TRBV4-3 and TRBJ2-2, with 7 bases lining up with TRBD1. V was clipped by 0 bases and J by 0 bases; unmatched bases: 7. Germline V CDR1 and CDR2: LGHNA, YSLEER. The CDR3 extends over 18 amino acids. The CDR3 nucleotides are TGCGCCAGCAGCCAAGAACTCCCGGGACAGACGAACACCGGGGAGCTGTTTTTT. It encodes CASSQELPGQTNTGELFF.

The chain couples TRBV5-6 to TRBJ1-5; perhaps TRBD1 as D (5 bases). V was pared by 3 bases and J by 2 bases, with 15 bases between. This CDR3 contains 16 residues. Germline V gene sequence: CDR1 SGHDT, CDR2 YYEEEE. CDR3 region: CASSYLTVSGNQPQHF. The CDR3 DNA reads as TGTGCCAGCAGCTACTTGACAGTCTCGGGCAATCAGCCCCAGCATTTT.

The chain links TRBV7-2 to TRBJ1-3, with D unclear. V lost 4 bases and J lost 0, with 10 bases in between. There are 15 residues in the CDR3. Germline lookup yields CDR1 SGHTA and CDR2 FQGNSA. The CDR3 region is CASSSDRLSGNTIYF. The CDR3 nucleotides read TGTGCCAGCAGCTCGGACCGGCTCTCTGGAAACACCATATATTTT.

This clone was observed a single time. The V call is TRBV27, the J call TRBJ2-5; 12 bases map to TRBD2. The CDR3 is made up of 16 amino acids. Germline lookup yields CDR1 MNHEY and CDR2 SMNVEV (reference sequence). The V segment lost 4 bases and the J segment 1 base; nucleotides outside the gene matches: 4. The CDR3, as DNA: TGTGCCAGCAGTTCTCTAGCGGGGGGGGTCCAAGAGACCCAGTACTTC. Its translation is CASSSLAGGVQETQYF.

The CDR3 DNA is TGTGCCAGTCGACAGGTTTCCACTGAAGCTTTCTTT. Encoded protein: CASRQVSTEAFF. The chain combines TRBV25-1 with TRBJ1-1; D may be TRBD1 (6 bases). V lost 9 bases, J lost 4 bases, and 12 bases lay in between. Germline CDR1 reads MGHDK; CDR2 reads SYGVNS. The CDR3 is made up of 12 amino acids.

The chain combines TRBV6-5 with TRBJ2-1, with 9 bases fitting TRBD2. With 1 base clipped from V and 7 bases from J, the junction kept 8 bases outside the gene matches. The germline gives CDR1 MNHEY, CDR2 SVGAGI. The CDR3 length is 16 residues. The CDR3 sequence is CASSYFGLAGLNEQFF. As DNA, the CDR3 is TGTGCCAGCAGTTACTTCGGCCTAGCGGGACTGAATGAGCAGTTCTTC.

The V gene is TRBV28, the J gene TRBJ1-1; D possibly corresponds to TRBD1 (5 bases). Germline-derived CDR1 and CDR2 are MDHEN and SYDVKM. The CDR3 is made up of 15 amino acids. Trimming took 3 bases from V and 3 from J, leaving 14 bases between them. The CDR3 nucleotides are TGTGCCAGCAGTTTGGTGGGGGGAGGGGACACTGAAGCTTTCTTT. Translated, it gives CASSLVGGGDTEAFF.

In its sample, this clone was seen once. The V and J genes are TRBV5-5 and TRBJ2-1, with 10 positions matching TRBD1. The V gene's germline CDR1 is SGHKS and CDR2 YYEKEE (reference sequence). This CDR3 is 13 amino acids long. Trimming removed 7 bases from V and 4 bases from J; junction bases left unmatched: 2. The CDR3 DNA follows: TGTGCCAGCGGGACAGGGGCGTACAATGAGCAGTTCTTC. This codes for CASGTGAYNEQFF.

This sequence joins TRBV11-2 and TRBJ2-5, with 12 bases lining up with TRBD2. J was trimmed by 7 bases and V by 2 bases; bases with no gene match: 8. The germline gives CDR1 SGHAT, CDR2 FQNNGV. The CDR3 is made up of 16 amino acids. CDR3: CASSLSLAGGLGTQYF. CDR3 nucleotide sequence: TGTGCCAGCAGCTTATCTCTAGCGGGGGGGCTTGGGACCCAGTACTTC.

J is TRBJ2-5 and V is TRBV11-2; 7 bases match TRBD1. Germline V lookup: CDR1 SGHAT, CDR2 FQNNGV. The CDR3 runs 15 residues. V was clipped by 5 bases and J by 0 bases; unmatched bases: 6. The CDR3 sequence: CASSVQGPYQETQYF. The DNA for the CDR3 is TGTGCCAGCAGCGTACAGGGGCCCTACCAAGAGACCCAGTACTTC. Full variable domain (rest looked up from reference TRBV11-2 and TRBJ2-5): EAGVAQSPRYKIIEKRQSVAFWCNPISGHATLYWYQQILGQGPKLLIQFQNNGVVDDSQLPKDRFSAERLKGVDSTLKIQPAKLEDSAVYLCASSVQGPYQETQYFGPGTRLLVL.

V and J are TRBV30 and TRBJ1-4, with D uncertain. The CDR3 is made up of 12 amino acids. From germline, CDR1 is GTSNPN and CDR2 SVGIG (reference sequence). The ends were cut back, 2 bases at V and 7 bases at J, with 8 bases in the middle. CDR3 in amino acids: CAWSPTAEKLFF. The CDR3, as DNA: TGTGCCTGGAGTCCGACTGCTGAAAAACTGTTTTTT. The variable domain in full, completed from reference TRBV30 and TRBJ1-4, reads SQTIHQWPATLVQPVGSPLSLECTVEGTSNPNLYWYRQAAGRGLQLLFYSVGIGQISSEVPQNLSASRPQDRQFILSSKKLLLSDSGFYLCAWSPTAEKLFFGSGTQLSVL.

This chain links TRBV27 with TRBJ2-1; 11 nucleotides line up with TRBD2. With V trimmed by 2 bases and J by 5 bases, 2 bases remained unmatched. Germline V gene data show CDR1 as MNHEY and CDR2 as SMNVEV (reference sequence). The CDR3 is 15 amino acids. The CDR3 loop reads CASSLKLAGDNEQFF. The CDR3 DNA reads TGTGCCAGCAGTTTAAAACTAGCGGGAGACAATGAGCAGTTCTTC.

The chain carries TRBV4-1 and TRBJ2-3; unclear D gene. The CDR3 loop spans 14 amino acids. V was pared by 1 base and J by 5 bases, with 10 bases between. CDR1 and CDR2 from the germline V gene are MGHRA and YSYEKL. The CDR3 sequence is CASSQAVRQDTQYF. The CDR3 DNA is TGCGCCAGCAGCCAAGCAGTTAGACAAGATACGCAGTATTTT.

This sequence joins TRBV4-3 and TRBJ2-1; 10 nucleotides agree with TRBD2. V lost 4 bases and J lost 7; bases outside the gene matches: 7. The CDR3 spans 15 residues. CDR1 and CDR2 from the germline V gene are LGHNA and YSLEER. CDR3 loop: CASSPGLAGANEQFF. The CDR3 DNA reads TGCGCCAGCAGCCCTGGGCTAGCGGGAGCAAATGAGCAGTTCTTC.